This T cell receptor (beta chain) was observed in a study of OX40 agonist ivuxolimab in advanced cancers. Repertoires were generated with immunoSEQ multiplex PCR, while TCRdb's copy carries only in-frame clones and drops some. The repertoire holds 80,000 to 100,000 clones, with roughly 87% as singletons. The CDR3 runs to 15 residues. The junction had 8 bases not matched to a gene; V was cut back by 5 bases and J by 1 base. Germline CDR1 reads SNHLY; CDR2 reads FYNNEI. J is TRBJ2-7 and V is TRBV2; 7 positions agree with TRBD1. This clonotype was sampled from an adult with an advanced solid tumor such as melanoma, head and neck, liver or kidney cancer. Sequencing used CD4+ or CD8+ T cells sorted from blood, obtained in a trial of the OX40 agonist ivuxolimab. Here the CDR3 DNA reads TGTGCCAGCAGTCCGGACAGGCTGGTGTCCTACGAGCAGTACTTC. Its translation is CASSPDRLVSYEQYF.